What follows describes a single TCR beta chain. The antigen is undetermined. Mouse names are used for the genes. The sequence runs out 4 residues before the end of the CDR3; the remainder is reconstructed from the germline J gene. This record belongs to a study of CD8+ T cells in alopecia areata. Whole-study results and caveats: Resident alphabeta T cells of normal skin are also sequenced in scalp samples. In lesional scalp, particularly from alopecia totalis/universalis, clonality was higher than in normal scalp. Sharing of TCRs across patients appeared less clear than in mice, possibly for HLA-related reasons.

As the sequencing template, cDNA was produced by extracting RNA and reverse transcribing it. TCRdb's table, derived via immunoSEQ multiplex PCR, lists solely in-frame clones and lacks some. The specimen has about 120,000 clones, none found just once. The CDR3 runs to 16 residues. J was trimmed by 4 bases and V by 3 bases; bases with no gene match: 10. The germline gives CDR1 NNHDY, CDR2 SYVADS. This chain uses TRBV13-3 with TRBJ1-1, with 9 positions matching TRBD1. What was sequenced was lesional skin. The receptor was derived from a C3H/HeJ mouse with alopecia areata. The strain's MHC type: H2-k. Incomplete CDR3 DNA: TGTGCCAGCAGTGTTAGCCGGGACAGGGACCGCACA. This codes for CASSVSRDRDRT. The complete CDR3 reads CASSVSRDRDRTEVFF.